The present TCR beta chain was sequenced within a study of cytomegalovirus exposure and HLA in healthy donors. Whole-study results and caveats: Presence/absence analyses supposed approximately even sequencing depth among donors. The study recorded 150 to 200 TCR beta chains that were cytomegalovirus-associated.

Germline-derived CDR1 and CDR2 are SGHRS and YFSETQ. The ends were cut back, 5 bases at V and 5 bases at J, with 15 bases in the middle. The CDR3 runs 14 residues. On this clone itself: Its antigen is as yet unknown.

The primer mix had 60 Vbeta and 13 Jbeta primers. Using immunoSEQ multiplex PCR, the repertoire was profiled, and TCRdb retains in-frame clones only, with some absent. In the table there are 80,000 to 100,000 clones, roughly four fifths of which are singletons. This TCR was sampled from a female donor in good health and CMV-seropositive. The source material was PBMCs. The chain uses TRBV5-1 and TRBJ2-3; TRBD2 is a possible D gene (5 bases). CDR3 sequence: CASRAGITQDTQYF. Here the CDR3 DNA reads TGCGCCAGCAGGGCCGGGATAACACAAGATACGCAGTATTTT.